These 25 T cell receptor beta chains share one sample of origin, sequenced in a study of blood T cell repertoires in COVID-19. Here immunoSEQ multiplex PCR was the method, and the copy in TCRdb shows in-frame clones only, minus some. Seen here are some 300,000 clones, approximately 85% observed once, and the top ten hold around 0.9%. Sequenced material: PBMCs or T cells enriched from blood (not recorded which). These receptors all come from a woman in her twenties or thirties who had recovered from COVID-19.

This rearrangement joins TRBV9 to TRBJ2-5; D is perhaps TRBD2 (5 bases). The CDR3 covers 14 residues. Trimming pared 0 bases from V and 4 bases from J, leaving 10 bases between. CDR1 and CDR2 (germline): SGDLS, YYNGEE. CDR3 sequence reads: CASSVEKGGETQYF. As DNA, the CDR3 is TGTGCCAGCAGCGTAGAGAAAGGAGGAGAGACCCAGTACTTC.

The V call is TRBV7-9, the J call TRBJ1-1; possible D gene TRBD1, 5 bases. The CDR3 extends over 16 amino acids. CDR1 and CDR2 from the germline V gene are SEHNR and FQNEAQ (reference sequence). V was cut by 3 bases and J by 4 bases, with 18 bases left in between. The CDR3 is CASSLGHRGMGTEAFF. CDR3 bases: TGTGCCAGCAGCTTGGGCCACCGGGGGATGGGCACTGAAGCTTTCTTT. The whole variable domain, remainder taken from reference TRBV7-9 and TRBJ1-1, is DTGVSQNPRHKITKRGQNVTFRCDPISEHNRLYWYRQTLGQGPEFLTYFQNEAQLEKSRLLSDRFSAERPKGSFSTLEIQRTEQGDSAMYLCASSLGHRGMGTEAFFGQGTRLTVV.

The rearrangement uses TRBV27 and TRBJ2-1; no definite D call. V shed 0 bases and J shed 6 bases, with 3 bases lying between them. CDR1 is MNHEY and CDR2 is SMNVEV in the germline V gene (reference sequence). This CDR3 is built from 12 residues. The DNA of the CDR3 is TGTGCCAGCAGTTTATCCAGCAATGAGCAGTTCTTC. It codes for CASSLSSNEQFF.

This clone was detected a few times. The V gene is TRBV19, the J gene TRBJ2-4; maybe TRBD1 (6 bases). Trimming left V 6 bases short and J 11 bases short, with 20 bases between. Germline V CDR1 and CDR2: LNHDA, SQIVND (reference sequence). The CDR3 covers 14 residues. The CDR3 DNA reads as TGTGCCAGTAGCCCGGACAGTCTGGGGCTTGTTCAGTACTTC. It encodes CASSPDSLGLVQYF.

This chain links TRBV2 with TRBJ1-2, with a weak D call TRBD1 (5 bases). Trimming removed 7 bases from V and 5 bases from J, with 17 bases in between. The CDR3 totals 14 residues. Germline-derived CDR1 and CDR2 are SNHLY and FYNNEI. CDR3 loop: CASKPDILTYGYTF. As DNA, the CDR3 is TGTGCCAGCAAACCGGACATATTAACTTATGGCTACACCTTC.

The chain links TRBV5-6 to TRBJ1-1, with TRBD1 matching over 8 bases. This CDR3 comprises 13 residues. The V and J ends lost 6 bases and 8 bases, in that order; junction bases with no gene match: 9. The V gene's germline CDR1 is SGHDT and CDR2 YYEEEE. CDR3 sequence (DNA): TGTGCCAGCACCTACTACAGGGGGTCAGAAGCTTTCTTT. Translation gives CASTYYRGSEAFF. The full variable domain, rest sourced from reference TRBV5-6 and TRBJ1-1, is DAGVTQSPTHLIKTRGQQVTLRCSPKSGHDTVSWYQQALGQGPQFIFQYYEEEERQRGNFPDRFSGHQFPNYSSELNVNALLLGDSALYLCASTYYRGSEAFFGQGTRLTVV.

The chain is built from TRBV19 and TRBJ1-1, with D unclear. Germline CDR1 reads LNHDA; CDR2 reads SQIVND (reference sequence). V gave up 3 bases and J gave up 4 bases, with 9 bases separating them. CDR3 length equals 13 residues. The CDR3: CASSIYLSTEAFF. The DNA for the CDR3 is TGTGCCAGTAGTATTTACCTTAGCACTGAAGCTTTCTTT.

This clone has a single count. The V and J genes are TRBV14 and TRBJ2-1; 10 nucleotides align to TRBD2. The V gene end was trimmed by 4 bases and the J gene end by 3 bases; junction bases not matched to a gene: 9. The germline gives CDR1 SGHDN, CDR2 FVKESK. The CDR3 has 17 amino acids. CDR3 nucleotide sequence: TGTGCCAGCAGCCTACCCCTTAGCGGGAGGTTCTACAATGAGCAGTTCTTC. Protein sequence: CASSLPLSGRFYNEQFF.

The chain has TRBV6-6 and TRBJ1-1; D gene unclear. Germline V gene lookup returns CDR1 MNHNY and CDR2 SVGAGI (reference sequence). The germline V and J ends were trimmed by 2 bases and 2 bases, with 3 bases remaining between them. This CDR3 spans 12 amino acids. The CDR3 DNA follows: TGTGCCAGCAGTTACCTAAACACTGAAGCTTTCTTT. This codes for CASSYLNTEAFF.

The genes are TRBV28 and TRBJ2-3; D may be TRBD1 (6 bases). This CDR3 comprises 15 residues. The ends were cut back, 3 bases at V and 3 bases at J, with 13 bases in the middle. The germline V gene encodes CDR1 MDHEN and CDR2 SYDVKM. CDR3 sequence (DNA): TGTGCCAGCAGTTTCGCAGGGGAGTTTACAGATACGCAGTATTTT. The encoded protein is CASSFAGEFTDTQYF.

V and J are TRBV20-1 and TRBJ1-1; D uncertain. The CDR3 has 13 residues. The germline CDR1 and CDR2 sequences are DFQATT and SNEGSKA (reference sequence). V was clipped by 6 bases and J by 1 base, with 12 bases between them. The CDR3 DNA sequence: TGCAGTGCCAGTCCCCGCGAGAACACTGAAGCTTTCTTT. As protein: CSASPRENTEAFF.

The rearrangement links TRBV3-1 (or the pseudogene TRBV3-2) to TRBJ2-7; 7 bases match TRBD1. J lost 5 bases, V lost 4 bases, and 5 bases had no gene match. Germline V gives CDR1 LGHDT, CDR2 YNNKEL (reference sequence). The CDR3 loop spans 13 amino acids. CDR3 sequence: CASSPGQEHEQYF. Written as DNA, the CDR3 is TGTGCCAGCAGCCCCGGACAGGAACACGAGCAGTACTTC.

The genes are TRBV7-6 and TRBJ2-3; the match to TRBD2 covers 8 bases. CDR1 and CDR2 from the germline V gene are SGHVS and FNYEAQ. The CDR3 is 17 residues long. The J segment lost 2 bases and the V segment lost 1 base, leaving 8 bases of the junction unmatched. The CDR3 sequence: CASSLGVAGISTDTQYF. The CDR3 DNA reads TGTGCCAGCAGCTTAGGGGTAGCGGGAATTTCCACAGATACGCAGTATTTT.

The chain joins TRBV28 to TRBJ2-1; D might be TRBD2 (6 bases). Per the germline V gene, CDR1 is MDHEN and CDR2 is SYDVKM. V was shortened by 5 bases and J by 7 bases, with 21 bases between the two germline ends. The CDR3 is made up of 16 amino acids. This CDR3 is CASSPLYGGGGNEQFF. DNA of the CDR3: TGTGCCAGCAGTCCCCTTTATGGGGGAGGTGGGAATGAGCAGTTCTTC.

J is TRBJ2-1 and V is TRBV11-3; 7 positions match TRBD1. This CDR3 contains 15 residues. After removal of 5 bases from V and 6 bases from J, the junction contained 10 bases not matched to a gene. Germline V gene data show CDR1 as SGHNT and CDR2 as YENEEA. The chain's CDR3 is CASSTGQTNINEQFF. DNA of the CDR3: TGTGCCAGCAGCACGGGACAGACAAACATCAATGAGCAGTTCTTC.

The chain has TRBV2 and TRBJ1-2; 8 nucleotides match TRBD1. The trim removed 7 bases at V and 4 bases at J, leaving 2 bases unmatched. The CDR3 has 12 residues. Germline V gives CDR1 SNHLY, CDR2 FYNNEI. The CDR3: CASTGQGYGYTF. The CDR3 DNA reads as TGTGCCAGCACCGGACAGGGCTATGGCTACACCTTC. The full variable domain, with the rest looked up from reference TRBV2 and TRBJ1-2, is EPEVTQTPSHQVTQMGQEVILRCVPISNHLYFYWYRQILGQKVEFLVSFYNNEISEKSEIFDDQFSVERPDGSNFTLKIRSTKLEDSAMYFCASTGQGYGYTFGSGTRLTVV.

This sequence joins TRBV27 and TRBJ2-1, with TRBD2 identical over 8 bases. Looked up from germline, CDR1 is MNHEY and CDR2 is SMNVEV (reference sequence). The CDR3 extends over 16 amino acids. V trimming: 5 bases; J trimming: 1 base; junction bases outside the gene matches: 7. Here the CDR3 DNA reads TGTGCCAGCAGTCCAACTCGGGGGGGGTCCTACAATGAGCAGTTCTTC. Amino acids: CASSPTRGGSYNEQFF.

The CDR3 region has the DNA TGTGCCAGCAGAGGCGGCAGGGGGTCTTATGAAGCTTTCTTT. Translated: CASRGGRGSYEAFF. The J gene is TRBJ1-1, the V gene TRBV14; 7 bases are shared with TRBD1. V trimming: 6 bases; J trimming: 7 bases; junction bases outside the gene matches: 11. Germline V gene lookup returns CDR1 SGHDN and CDR2 FVKESK. There are 14 residues in the CDR3.

This chain joins TRBV27 and TRBJ2-7; 7 bases align to TRBD2. Unmatched junction bases numbered 8, after V lost 5 bases and J lost 7 bases. CDR3 length equals 13 residues. Germline V gene data show CDR1 as MNHEY and CDR2 as SMNVEV (reference sequence). The CDR3 spells CASSRDLREEQYF. The DNA of the CDR3 is TGTGCCAGCAGTCGCGACTTGCGGGAGGAGCAGTACTTC.

This clone was found a few times. The chain has TRBV5-4 and TRBJ1-1; the D is unclear. The V gene lost 2 bases and the J gene lost 6 bases, with 17 bases spanning the gap. CDR1 is SGHNT, CDR2 YYREEE, per germline (reference sequence). The CDR3 extends over 15 amino acids. In nucleotides, the CDR3 is TGTGCCAGCAGCTTCTCGGGAAGGGTGGGTGCTGAAGCTTTCTTT. The encoded protein is CASSFSGRVGAEAFF.

With regard to this clone: The junction shows a germline mismatch at one end, possibly a read error. The CDR3 protein is CASSLGQARDGYTF. CDR3 nucleotides: TGTGCCAGCAGTTTAGGACAGGCCAGGGATGGCTACACCTTC. This chain joins TRBV7-9 and TRBJ1-2; 7 positions agree with TRBD1. This CDR3 has 14 amino acids. Germline CDR1 SEHNR, CDR2 FQNEAQ (reference sequence). Full variable domain (outside the CDR3, taken from reference TRBV7-9 and TRBJ1-2): DTGVSQNPRHKITKRGQNVTFRCDPISEHNRLYWYRQTLGQGPEFLTYFQNEAQLEKSRLLSDRFSAERPKGSFSTLEIQRTEQGDSAMYLCASSLGQARDGYTFGSGTRLTVV.

This chain links TRBV7-2 with TRBJ2-5; 7 positions agree with TRBD2. CDR3 length: 16 residues. V shed 0 bases, J shed 4 bases, and the junction held 8 bases outside the gene matches. CDR1 and CDR2 from the germline V gene are SGHTA and FQGNSA. This chain's CDR3 is CASSLAPRGEGETQYF. DNA for the CDR3: TGTGCCAGCAGCTTAGCCCCCCGGGGGGAGGGAGAGACCCAGTACTTC.

The chain uses TRBV18 and TRBJ2-7; 7 nucleotides agree with TRBD1. CDR1 and CDR2 (germline): KGHSH, LQKENI. V lost 0 bases, J lost 1 base, and 3 bases stayed unmatched. This CDR3 region has 15 residues. CDR3 DNA sequence: TGTGCCAGCTCACCACCTACACAGGGGTCCTACGAGCAGTACTTC. It encodes CASSPPTQGSYEQYF.

The rearrangement joins TRBV7-9 to TRBJ1-1; D ambiguous. V lost 4 bases and J 10 bases, leaving 31 bases between the germline ends. Germline assignment: CDR1 SEHNR and CDR2 FQNEAQ (reference sequence). The CDR3 is 18 residues long. CDR3 bases: TGTGCCAGCAGCTCCCCCGTACCCGCAAAGGAGGCCAAACTTAGAGCTTTCTTT. This sequence encodes CASSSPVPAKEAKLRAFF.

V and J are TRBV3-1 (or the pseudogene TRBV3-2) and TRBJ2-3; D uncertain. Germline V gene lookup returns CDR1 LGHDT and CDR2 YNNKEL (reference sequence). The CDR3 runs 13 residues. With 5 bases removed from V and 7 bases from J, the gap between germline ends came to 13 bases. The CDR3 loop is CASSSHLEYTQYF. CDR3 coding DNA: TGTGCCAGCAGCAGCCACCTAGAGTATACGCAGTATTTT.